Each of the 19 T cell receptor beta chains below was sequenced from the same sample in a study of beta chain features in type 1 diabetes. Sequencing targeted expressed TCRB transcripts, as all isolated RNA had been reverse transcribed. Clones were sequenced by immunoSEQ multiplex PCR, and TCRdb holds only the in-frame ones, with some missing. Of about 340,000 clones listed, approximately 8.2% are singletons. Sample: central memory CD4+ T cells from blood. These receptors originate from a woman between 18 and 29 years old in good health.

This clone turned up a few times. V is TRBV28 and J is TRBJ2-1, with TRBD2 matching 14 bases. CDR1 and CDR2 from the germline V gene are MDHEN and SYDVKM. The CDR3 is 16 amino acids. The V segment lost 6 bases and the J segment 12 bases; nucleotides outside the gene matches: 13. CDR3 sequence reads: CASSPRGTSGRSRQFF. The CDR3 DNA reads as TGTGCCAGCAGCCCTAGGGGGACTAGCGGGAGATCGAGGCAGTTCTTC.

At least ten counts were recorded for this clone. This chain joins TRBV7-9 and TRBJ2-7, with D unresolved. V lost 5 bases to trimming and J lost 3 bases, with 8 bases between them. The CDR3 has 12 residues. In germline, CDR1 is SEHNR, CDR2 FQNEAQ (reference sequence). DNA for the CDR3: TGTGCCAGCAGCCCTGTTAGCTACGAGCAGTACTTC. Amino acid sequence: CASSPVSYEQYF.

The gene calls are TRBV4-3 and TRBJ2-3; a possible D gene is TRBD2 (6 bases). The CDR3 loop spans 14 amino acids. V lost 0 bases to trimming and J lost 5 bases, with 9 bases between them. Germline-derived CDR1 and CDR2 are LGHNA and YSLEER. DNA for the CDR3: TGCGCCAGCAGCCAAGATAGGGGAGGAGATACGCAGTATTTT. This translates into CASSQDRGGDTQYF.

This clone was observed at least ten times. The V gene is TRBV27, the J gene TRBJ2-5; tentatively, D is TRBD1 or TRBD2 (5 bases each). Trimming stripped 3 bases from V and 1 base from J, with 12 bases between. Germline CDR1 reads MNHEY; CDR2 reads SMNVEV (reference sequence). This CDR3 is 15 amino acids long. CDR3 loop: CASSLGRGGQETQYF. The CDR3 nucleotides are TGTGCCAGCAGTTTGGGCCGGGGCGGCCAAGAGACCCAGTACTTC.

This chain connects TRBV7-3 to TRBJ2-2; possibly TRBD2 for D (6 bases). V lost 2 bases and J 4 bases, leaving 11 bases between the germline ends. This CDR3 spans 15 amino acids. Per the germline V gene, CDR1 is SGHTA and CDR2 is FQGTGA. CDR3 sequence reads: CASSLPLAGTGELFF. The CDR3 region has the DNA TGTGCCAGCAGCTTACCACTAGCCGGCACCGGGGAGCTGTTTTTT.

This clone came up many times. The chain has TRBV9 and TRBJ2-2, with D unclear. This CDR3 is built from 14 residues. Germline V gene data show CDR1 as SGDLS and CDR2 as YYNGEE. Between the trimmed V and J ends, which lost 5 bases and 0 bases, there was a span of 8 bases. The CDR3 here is CASRGQTNTGELFF. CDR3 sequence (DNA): TGTGCCAGCAGGGGCCAAACGAACACCGGGGAGCTGTTTTTT.

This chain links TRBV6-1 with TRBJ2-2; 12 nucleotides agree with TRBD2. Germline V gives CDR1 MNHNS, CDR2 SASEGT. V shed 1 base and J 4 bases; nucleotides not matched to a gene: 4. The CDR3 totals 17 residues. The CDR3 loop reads CASSEGLAGVSTGELFF. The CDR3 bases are TGTGCCAGCAGTGAAGGACTAGCGGGAGTGAGCACCGGGGAGCTGTTTTTT.

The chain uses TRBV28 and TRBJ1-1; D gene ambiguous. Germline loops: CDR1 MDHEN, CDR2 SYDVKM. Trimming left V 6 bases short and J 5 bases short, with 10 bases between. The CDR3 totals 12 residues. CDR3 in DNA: TGTGCCAGCAGGCCCCCGGGTACTGAAGCTTTCTTT. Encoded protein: CASRPPGTEAFF. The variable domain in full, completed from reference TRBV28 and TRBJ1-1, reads DVKVTQSSRYLVKRTGEKVFLECVQDMDHENMFWYRQDPGLGLRLIYFSYDVKMKEKGDIPEGYSVSREKKERFSLILESASTNQTSMYLCASRPPGTEAFFGQGTRLTVV.

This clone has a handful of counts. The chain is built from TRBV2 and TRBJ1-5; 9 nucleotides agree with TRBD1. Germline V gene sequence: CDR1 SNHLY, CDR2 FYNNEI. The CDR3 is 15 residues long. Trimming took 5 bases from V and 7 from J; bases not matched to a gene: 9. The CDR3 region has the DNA TGTGCCAGCAGTAAAATCCGGGACAGGGCACAGCCCCAGCATTTT. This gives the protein CASSKIRDRAQPQHF.

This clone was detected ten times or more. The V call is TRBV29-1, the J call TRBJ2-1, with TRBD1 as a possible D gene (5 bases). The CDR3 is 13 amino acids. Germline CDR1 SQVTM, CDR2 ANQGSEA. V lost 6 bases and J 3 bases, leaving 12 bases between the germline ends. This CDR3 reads CSVGQLFYNEQFF. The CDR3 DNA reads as TGCAGCGTGGGGCAATTGTTCTACAATGAGCAGTTCTTC.

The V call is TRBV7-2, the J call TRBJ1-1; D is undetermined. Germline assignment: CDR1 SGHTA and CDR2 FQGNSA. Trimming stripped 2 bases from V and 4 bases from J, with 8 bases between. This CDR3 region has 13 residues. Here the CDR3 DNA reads TGTGCCAGCAGCTTATACGGGAGCACTGAAGCTTTCTTT. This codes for CASSLYGSTEAFF.

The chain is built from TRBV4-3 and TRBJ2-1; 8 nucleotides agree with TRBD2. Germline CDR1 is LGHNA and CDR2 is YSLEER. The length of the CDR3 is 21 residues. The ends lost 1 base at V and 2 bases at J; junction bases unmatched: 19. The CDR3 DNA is TGCGCCAGCAGCCAAGCCGCGGGGGTAGCGGGAAAGTGGGGCGCCTACAATGAGCAGTTCTTC. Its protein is CASSQAAGVAGKWGAYNEQFF.

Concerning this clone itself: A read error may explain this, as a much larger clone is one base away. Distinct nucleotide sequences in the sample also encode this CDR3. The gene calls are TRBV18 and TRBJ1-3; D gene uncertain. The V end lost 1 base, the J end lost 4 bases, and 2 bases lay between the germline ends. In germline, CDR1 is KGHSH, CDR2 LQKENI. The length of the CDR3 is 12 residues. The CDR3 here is CASSPLGNTIYF. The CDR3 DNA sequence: TGTGCCAGCTCACCACTAGGAAACACCATATATTTT.

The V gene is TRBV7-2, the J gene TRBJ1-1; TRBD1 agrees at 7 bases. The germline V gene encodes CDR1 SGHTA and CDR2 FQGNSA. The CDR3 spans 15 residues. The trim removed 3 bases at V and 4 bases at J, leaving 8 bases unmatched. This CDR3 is CASSFERGRGTEAFF. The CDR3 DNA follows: TGTGCCAGCAGCTTTGAGAGGGGGCGCGGCACTGAAGCTTTCTTT.

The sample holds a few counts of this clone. Written as DNA, the CDR3 is TGTGCCAGCAGCAAAAGAGGACAGGGGGAAACTGAAGCTTTCTTT. Residues: CASSKRGQGETEAFF. The chain uses TRBV21-1 and TRBJ1-1; no check of the table's D call, TRBD1, against the DNA was made. TRBV21-1 constitutes a pseudogene. The CDR3 length is 15 residues.

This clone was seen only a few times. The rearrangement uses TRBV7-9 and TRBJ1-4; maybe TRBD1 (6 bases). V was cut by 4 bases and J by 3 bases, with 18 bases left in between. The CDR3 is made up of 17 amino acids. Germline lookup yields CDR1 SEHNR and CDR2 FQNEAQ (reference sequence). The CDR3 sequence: CASSSRGGGGANEKLFF. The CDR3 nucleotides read TGTGCCAGCAGCTCCCGGGGGGGCGGTGGAGCTAATGAAAAACTGTTTTTT.

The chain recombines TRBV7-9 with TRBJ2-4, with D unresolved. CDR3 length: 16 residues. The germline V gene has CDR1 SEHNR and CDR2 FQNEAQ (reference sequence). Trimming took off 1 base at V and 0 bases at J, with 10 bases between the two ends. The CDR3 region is CASSLEGRIAKNIQYF. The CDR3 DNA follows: TGTGCCAGCAGCTTAGAGGGCAGAATAGCCAAAAACATTCAGTACTTC.

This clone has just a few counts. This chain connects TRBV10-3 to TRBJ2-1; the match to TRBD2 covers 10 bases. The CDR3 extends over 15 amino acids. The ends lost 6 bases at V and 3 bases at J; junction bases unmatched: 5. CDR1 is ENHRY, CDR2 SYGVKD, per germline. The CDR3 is CAISNLAGGYNEQFF. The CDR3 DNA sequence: TGTGCCATCAGCAACTTAGCGGGAGGCTACAATGAGCAGTTCTTC.

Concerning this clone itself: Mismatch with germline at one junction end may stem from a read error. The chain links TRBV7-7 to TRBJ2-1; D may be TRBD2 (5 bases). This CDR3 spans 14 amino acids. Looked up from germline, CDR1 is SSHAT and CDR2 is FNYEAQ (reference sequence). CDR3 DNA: TGTGCTAGCAGCCCCGACTATTTCTACAATGAGCAGTTCTTC. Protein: CASSPDYFYNEQFF.